The subject of this entry is one T cell receptor (beta chain). The target antigen is unknown. The sample comes from a study of T-cell memory formation after mild COVID-19. Study context: Among the donors, TCR clusters were largely specific to each donor.

Constant-segment primers and 5'RACE yielded cDNA libraries for TCR alpha and TCR beta, each carrying sample barcodes and UMIs. TCRdb reprocessed the 5' RACE reads via MiXCR and lists one record per CDR3 protein. The repertoire has almost 550,000 distinct CDR3 sequences, roughly 20% of them found once; the top ten carry about an eighth. V shed 2 bases and J shed 5 bases, with 13 bases lying between them. The CDR3 runs to 15 residues. CDR1 is DFQATT and CDR2 is SNEGSKA in the germline V gene (reference sequence). Whole-study findings and limits: The appearance of some responding clones in pre-infection memory suggested that cross-reactive memory joined. While clones contracting from day 15 to 85 were balanced between CD4 and CD8, later expanders leaned CD4+.

The origin of this receptor is an adult woman who had mild COVID-19 (a few samples of this study predate the infection). Cell type and time point are not known. The chain joins TRBV20-1 to TRBJ1-6, with D possibly matching TRBD1 (5 bases). Source material: PBMCs or a T cell subset sorted from them (not recorded which). The CDR3 reads CSARKSGTDNSPLHF. The DNA of the CDR3 is TGCAGTGCTAGAAAATCCGGGACGGATAATTCACCCCTCCACTTT.